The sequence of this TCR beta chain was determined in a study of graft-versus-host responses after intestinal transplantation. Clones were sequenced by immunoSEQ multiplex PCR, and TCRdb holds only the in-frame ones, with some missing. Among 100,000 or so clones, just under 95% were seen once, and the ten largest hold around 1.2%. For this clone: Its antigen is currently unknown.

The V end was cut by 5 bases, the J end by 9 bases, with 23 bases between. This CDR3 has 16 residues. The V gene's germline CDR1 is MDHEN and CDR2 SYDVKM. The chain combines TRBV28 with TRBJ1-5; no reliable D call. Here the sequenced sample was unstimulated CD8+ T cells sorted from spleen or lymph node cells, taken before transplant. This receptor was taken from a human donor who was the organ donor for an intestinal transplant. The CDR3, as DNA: TGTGCCAGCAGTGCTCCGTCAGCCTGGGGAGAGGGGCCCCAGCATTTT. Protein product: CASSAPSAWGEGPQHF.